This T cell receptor beta chain stems from a study of cytomegalovirus exposure and HLA in healthy donors. V lost 4 bases, J lost 5 bases, and 21 bases lay in between. The CDR3 is made up of 17 amino acids. The germline V gene has CDR1 PRHDT and CDR2 FYEKMQ (reference sequence). Whole-study results and caveats: The tendency of first-cohort TCR clusters to co-occur in the 120 or so validation repertoires was the finding of a later analysis. The authors enumerated roughly 160 TCR beta chains as linked to cytomegalovirus. Accounts indicate the classifier identified cytomegalovirus status with strong specificity and sensitivity. Rare TCR sequences predominated, though certain public TCRs were found in many donors.

TCRdb's copy holds only in-frame clones and misses some; the assay was immunoSEQ multiplex PCR. The sample includes over 150,000 clones, about 86% of them seen just once. Concerning this clone: Its antigen is undetermined.

The chain has TRBV13 and TRBJ2-1; tentative D call: TRBD2 (6 bases). Sequencing input: PBMCs. This clonotype was sampled from a man in his late teens or twenties in good health and CMV-seropositive. The CDR3 DNA is TGTGCCAGCAGCTCGTACGGGTGGGGACTGCGGGACAATGAGCAGTTCTTC. Amino acid sequence: CASSSYGWGLRDNEQFF.